The clone carrying this T cell receptor (beta chain) has at least ten counts. The antigen remains undetermined. Template switching added a universal primer site; cDNA carried unique molecular identifiers. TCRdb reanalysed the 5' RACE reads using MiXCR and keeps one entry per CDR3 protein. The repertoire includes about 150,000 distinct CDR3 sequences, 3% to 4.5% of them detected once, and more than 7% sits in the top ten. V shed 6 bases and J 8 bases; nucleotides not matched to a gene: 15. The CDR3 has 16 residues. Germline V gene lookup returns CDR1 DFQATT and CDR2 SNEGSKA (reference sequence). The entry originates in a study of identical twins. Findings and caveats of the study: The same donors were not followed; conclusions instead depended on cross-sectional statistical analysis. When twins shared out-of-frame alpha sequences, those sequences had excess low generation probability. For out-of-frame beta sequences, excess twin sharing was weaker.

Sample: memory T cells sorted from blood. The chain couples TRBV20-1 to TRBJ2-1; 11 bases map to TRBD2. This receptor was obtained from a man aged 18 to 30 in good health. The CDR3 DNA is TGCAGTGCGGGGGGTAGGGCTAGCGGGAGGACCGATGAGCAGTTCTTC. Amino acid sequence: CSAGGRASGRTDEQFF.